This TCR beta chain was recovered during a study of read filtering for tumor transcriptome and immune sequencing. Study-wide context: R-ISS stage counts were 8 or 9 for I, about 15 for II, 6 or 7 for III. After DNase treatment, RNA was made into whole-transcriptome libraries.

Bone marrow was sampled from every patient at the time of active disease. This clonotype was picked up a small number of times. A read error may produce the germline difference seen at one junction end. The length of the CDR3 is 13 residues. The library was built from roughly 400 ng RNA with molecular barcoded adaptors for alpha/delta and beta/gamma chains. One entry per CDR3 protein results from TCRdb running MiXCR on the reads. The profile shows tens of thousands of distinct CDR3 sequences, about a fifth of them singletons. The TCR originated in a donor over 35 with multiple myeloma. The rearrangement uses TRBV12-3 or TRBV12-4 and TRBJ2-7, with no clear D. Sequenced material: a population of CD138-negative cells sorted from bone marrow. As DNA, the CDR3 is TGTGCCAGCAGTTTCAGTGGTTCCTACGGGCAGTACTTC. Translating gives CASSFSGSYGQYF.